The 5 T cell receptor beta chains below come from one sample, sequenced in a study of identical twins. One entry per CDR3 protein, called by TCRdb with MiXCR from the 5' RACE reads. The repertoire has nearly 900,000 distinct CDR3 sequences, 10% to 15% of them found once; the top ten carry 1.5% to 2%. The sample was also reused in another study, on yellow fever vaccine responses in identical twins.

Sequencing was carried out using PBMCs. The source is a woman between 18 and 29 years old in good health.

A few counts support this clonotype. The chain links TRBV10-2 to TRBJ2-2; 7 bases match TRBD2. Germline V CDR1 and CDR2: WSHSY, SAAADI. The CDR3 loop spans 15 amino acids. V was clipped by 8 bases and J by 5 bases; unmatched bases: 11. Here the CDR3 reads CASQRLADMTGELFF. CDR3 in DNA: TGCGCCAGCCAGCGGCTAGCGGATATGACCGGGGAGCTGTTTTTT.

The V and J genes are TRBV29-1 and TRBJ1-1; possibly TRBD1 for D (6 bases). CDR1 SQVTM and CDR2 ANQGSEA come from the germline V gene. The CDR3 is 13 amino acids. V was trimmed by 6 bases and J by 1 base, leaving 12 bases between them. The CDR3 here is CSVTPTGNTEAFF. The DNA for the CDR3 is TGCAGCGTAACACCGACAGGGAACACTGAAGCTTTCTTT.

The V call is TRBV5-1, the J call TRBJ2-5; 7 positions match TRBD1. Trimming took 0 bases from V and 2 from J; bases not matched to a gene: 16. This CDR3 contains 19 residues. Germline lookup yields CDR1 SGHRS and CDR2 YFSETQ. In DNA form, the CDR3 reads TGCGCCAGCAGCTTGGCCAGGGACAGTCACCAAAATAAACAAGAGACCCAGTACTTC. Translation: CASSLARDSHQNKQETQYF.

In its sample, this clonotype was seen a few times. The V and J genes are TRBV3-1 and TRBJ2-5; D is possibly TRBD2 (5 bases). V dropped 4 bases and J dropped 9 bases, with 12 bases sitting between them. Germline CDR1 reads LGHDT; CDR2 reads YNNKEL (reference sequence). The CDR3 runs to 12 residues. CDR3 bases: TGTGCCAGCAGCCTTCCCCGGGATGCCCAGTACTTC. Its translation: CASSLPRDAQYF.

The rearrangement joins TRBV27 to TRBJ2-1; D is unresolved. The germline CDR1 and CDR2 sequences are MNHEY and SMNVEV (reference sequence). Deletions cut 2 bases from V and 0 bases from J, with 14 bases between. The CDR3 consists of 17 residues. CDR3 sequence: CASSLVLANPSYNEQFF. The CDR3, as DNA: TGTGCCAGCAGTTTAGTGCTCGCAAACCCCTCCTACAATGAGCAGTTCTTC.